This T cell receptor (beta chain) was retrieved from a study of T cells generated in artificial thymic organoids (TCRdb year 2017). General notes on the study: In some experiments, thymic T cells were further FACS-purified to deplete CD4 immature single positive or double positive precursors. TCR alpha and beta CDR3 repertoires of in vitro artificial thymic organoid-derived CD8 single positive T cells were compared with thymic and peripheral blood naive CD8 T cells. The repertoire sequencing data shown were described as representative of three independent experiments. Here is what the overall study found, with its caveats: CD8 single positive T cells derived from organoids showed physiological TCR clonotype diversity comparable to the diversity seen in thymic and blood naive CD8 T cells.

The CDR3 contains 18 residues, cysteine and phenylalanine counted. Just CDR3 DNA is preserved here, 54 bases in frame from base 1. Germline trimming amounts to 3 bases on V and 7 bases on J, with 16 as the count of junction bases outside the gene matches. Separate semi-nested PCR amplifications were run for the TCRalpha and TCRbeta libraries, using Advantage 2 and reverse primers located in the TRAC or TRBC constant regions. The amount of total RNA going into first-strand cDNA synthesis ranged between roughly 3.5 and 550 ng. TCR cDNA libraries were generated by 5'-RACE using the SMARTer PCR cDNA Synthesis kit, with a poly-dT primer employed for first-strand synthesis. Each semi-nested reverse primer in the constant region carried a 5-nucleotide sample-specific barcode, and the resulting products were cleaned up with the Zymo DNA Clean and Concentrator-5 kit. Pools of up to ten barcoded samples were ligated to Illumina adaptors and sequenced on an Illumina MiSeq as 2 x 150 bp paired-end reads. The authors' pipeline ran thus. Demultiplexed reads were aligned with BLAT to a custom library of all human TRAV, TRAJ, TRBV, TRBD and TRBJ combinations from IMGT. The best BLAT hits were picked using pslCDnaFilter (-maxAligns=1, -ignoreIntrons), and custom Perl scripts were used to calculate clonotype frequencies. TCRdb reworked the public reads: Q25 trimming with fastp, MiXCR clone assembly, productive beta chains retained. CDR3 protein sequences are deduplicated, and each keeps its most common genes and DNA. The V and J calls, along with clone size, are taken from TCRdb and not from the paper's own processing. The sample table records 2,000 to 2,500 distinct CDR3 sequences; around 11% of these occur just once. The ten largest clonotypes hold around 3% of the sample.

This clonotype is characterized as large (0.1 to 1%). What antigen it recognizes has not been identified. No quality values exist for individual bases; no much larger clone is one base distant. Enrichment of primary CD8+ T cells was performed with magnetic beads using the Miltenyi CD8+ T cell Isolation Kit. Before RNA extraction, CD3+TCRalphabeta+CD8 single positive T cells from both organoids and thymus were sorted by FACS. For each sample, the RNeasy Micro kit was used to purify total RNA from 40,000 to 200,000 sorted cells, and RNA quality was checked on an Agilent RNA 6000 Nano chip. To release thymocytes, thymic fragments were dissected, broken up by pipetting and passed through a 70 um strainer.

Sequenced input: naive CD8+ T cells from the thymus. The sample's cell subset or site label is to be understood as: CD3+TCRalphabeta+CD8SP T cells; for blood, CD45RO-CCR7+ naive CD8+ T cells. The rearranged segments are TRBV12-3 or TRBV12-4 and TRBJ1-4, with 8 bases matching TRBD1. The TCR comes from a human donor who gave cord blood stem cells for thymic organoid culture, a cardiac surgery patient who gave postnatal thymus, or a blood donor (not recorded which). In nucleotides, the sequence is TGTGCCAGCAGTTTCAGGACAGGGAAGCTTGCGTGGGGTGAAAAACTGTTTTTT. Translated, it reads CASSFRTGKLAWGEKLFF.